This passage covers 30 T cell receptor beta chains from one sample sequenced in a study of T cells after yellow fever vaccination. TCRdb reprocessed the 5' RACE reads via MiXCR and lists one record per CDR3 protein. Of about 14,000 distinct CDR3 sequences listed, 6% to 8% are singletons. Sequencing was performed on PBMCs, either bulk or a sorted T-cell subset (CD4+, CD8+, memory, or dextramer-sorted; not recorded which), taken on the day of the yellow fever booster vaccination. These TCRs come from a man between 18 and 29 years old who received the YFV17D yellow fever vaccine.

This clonotype was seen just once. In DNA, the CDR3 is TGTGCCAGCAGCCAAGATTTGGACAGGATAGACGGCTACACCTTC. Its translation: CASSQDLDRIDGYTF. The V gene is TRBV4-2, the J gene TRBJ1-2; the match to TRBD1 covers 7 bases. CDR1 LGHNA and CDR2 YNFKEQ come from the germline V gene. Germline trimming cut 0 bases from V and 8 bases from J; bases unmatched to any gene: 9. The CDR3 loop spans 15 amino acids.

Many counts were recorded for this clonotype. The chain joins TRBV27 to TRBJ2-7, with a possible D match to TRBD2 (6 bases). Germline assignment: CDR1 MNHEY and CDR2 SMNVEV (reference sequence). There are 13 residues in the CDR3. V was clipped by 9 bases and J by 3 bases, with 15 bases between them. CDR3 in amino acids: CASRLAMYYEQYF. Written as DNA, the CDR3 is TGTGCCAGTCGGCTAGCGATGTACTACGAGCAGTACTTC.

The chain has TRBV10-1 and TRBJ1-1; D may be TRBD1 (6 bases). Germline CDR1 WNHNN, CDR2 SYGVQD (reference sequence). The CDR3 runs 13 residues. Trimming removed 6 bases from V and 6 bases from J, with 14 bases in between. CDR3 amino acids: CASRQGQYAEAFF. As DNA, the CDR3 is TGCGCCAGCAGGCAGGGGCAGTACGCTGAAGCTTTCTTT.

By frequency in the sample, this clonotype is medium-sized. The V call is TRBV7-2, the J call TRBJ1-4; D remains ambiguous. The CDR3 has 17 amino acids. Germline loops: CDR1 SGHTA, CDR2 FQGNSA. V lost 1 base and J 7 bases, leaving 19 bases between the germline ends. The CDR3 coding sequence is TGTGCCAGCAGCTTAGGTCTTGGAGGAGGATCTAGTGAAAAACTGTTTTTT. This encodes CASSLGLGGGSSEKLFF.

This clonotype was observed at least ten times. V usage is TRBV11-2 and J usage is TRBJ2-5; 8 nucleotides match TRBD1. V was clipped by 0 bases and J by 3 bases; unmatched bases: 6. The CDR3 spans 16 residues. Germline CDR1 is SGHAT and CDR2 is FQNNGV. In DNA form, the CDR3 reads TGTGCCAGCAGCTTAGATGGCAGGGGGCGGGAAGAGACCCAGTACTTC. Amino acids: CASSLDGRGREETQYF.

This clonotype has at least ten counts. The chain employs TRBV3-1 and TRBJ2-7; 9 positions match TRBD2. CDR1 LGHDT and CDR2 YNNKEL come from the germline V gene (reference sequence). The CDR3 is 15 residues long. V lost 0 bases to trimming and J lost 3 bases; unmatched junction nucleotides: 3. DNA of the CDR3: TGTGCCAGCAGCCAAGATCCTAGCGGGGTCTACGAGCAGTACGTC. Amino acid sequence: CASSQDPSGVYEQYV.

This clonotype has a count of ten or more. V gene TRBV18 combines with J gene TRBJ1-1; D unresolved. Germline values: CDR1 KGHSH, CDR2 LQKENI. V gave up 3 bases and J gave up 0 bases, with 5 bases separating them. This CDR3 has 13 amino acids. The CDR3: CASSPAMNTEAFF. The CDR3 bases are TGTGCCAGCTCACCCGCAATGAACACTGAAGCTTTCTTT.

This clonotype is deemed medium-sized (0.01 to 0.1%). J is TRBJ1-6 and V is TRBV5-6; D gene ambiguous. V gave up 1 base and J gave up 0 bases, with 11 bases separating them. Germline CDR1 is SGHDT and CDR2 is YYEEEE. The CDR3 is 17 amino acids. DNA for the CDR3: TGTGCCAGCAGCTTGTTCGGGATGAGCTCCTATAATTCACCCCTCCACTTT. Translating gives CASSLFGMSSYNSPLHF.

In its sample, this clonotype ranks as medium-sized. This chain connects TRBV11-2 to TRBJ2-1; D uncertain. The CDR3 is made up of 15 amino acids. The germline gives CDR1 SGHAT, CDR2 FQNNGV. The V end was cut by 4 bases, the J end by 4 bases, with 14 bases between. The CDR3 sequence: CASSSPMGRYNEQFF. CDR3 in DNA: TGTGCCAGCAGCTCCCCGATGGGCAGGTACAATGAGCAGTTCTTC.

This clonotype appeared many times. The chain employs TRBV6-5 and TRBJ1-4; D not resolved. Trimming took off 8 bases at V and 0 bases at J, with 13 bases between the two ends. Germline values: CDR1 MNHEY, CDR2 SVGAGI. This CDR3 comprises 15 residues. This CDR3 is CASQPLGATNEKLFF. The CDR3 region has the DNA TGTGCCAGCCAGCCCCTAGGAGCAACTAATGAAAAACTGTTTTTT.

This clonotype was seen repeatedly, ten times or more. V usage is TRBV3-1 and J usage is TRBJ1-1; D uncertain. This CDR3 contains 13 residues. Germline V gives CDR1 LGHDT, CDR2 YNNKEL (reference sequence). Between the trimmed V and J ends, which lost 4 bases and 1 base, there was a span of 7 bases. The CDR3 coding sequence is TGTGCCAGCAGCCCACCTACGAACACTGAAGCTTTCTTT. It yields the protein CASSPPTNTEAFF.

At least ten counts were recorded for this clonotype. The chain combines TRBV15 with TRBJ1-4; D might be TRBD1 (6 bases). Germline CDR1 LNHNV, CDR2 YYDKDF (reference sequence). This CDR3 comprises 15 residues. The ends were cut back, 3 bases at V and 8 bases at J, with 16 bases in the middle. The CDR3 region has the DNA TGTGCCACCAGCAGCCATGGGGGTACAGGGGAAAAACTGTTTTTT. This sequence encodes CATSSHGGTGEKLFF.

This clonotype was found many times. The gene calls are TRBV7-2 and TRBJ2-1, with D tentatively TRBD1 or TRBD2 (5 bases each). Germline assignment: CDR1 SGHTA and CDR2 FQGNSA. The CDR3 sequence is 14 residues long. Trimming removed 5 bases from V and 9 bases from J, with 17 bases in between. The CDR3 bases are TGTGCCAGCAGCCTAGGGGCGGCTAGCAGTGAGCAGTTCTTC. As protein: CASSLGAASSEQFF.

This clonotype counts as medium-sized. The CDR3 region is CASSPSPTDRRNSPLHF. The CDR3 bases are TGCGCCAGCAGCCCCTCCCCCACCGACAGAAGGAATTCACCCCTCCACTTT. This chain connects TRBV4-3 to TRBJ1-6; D is perhaps TRBD1 (5 bases). This CDR3 is 17 amino acids long. Trimming stripped 4 bases from V and 7 bases from J, with 20 bases between. The V gene's germline CDR1 is LGHNA and CDR2 YSLEER.

This clonotype occurred many times. The rearrangement uses TRBV7-9 and TRBJ2-7; no clear D. CDR1 and CDR2 from the germline V gene are SEHNR and FQNEAQ (reference sequence). V shed 4 bases and J shed 9 bases, with 10 bases lying between them. There are 11 residues in the CDR3. CDR3 DNA sequence: TGTGCCAGCAGCTCCCCGTCCCGGCAGTACTTC. Amino acids: CASSSPSRQYF.

This clonotype was seen many times. The chain is built from TRBV3-1 and TRBJ2-7, with 10 bases aligning to TRBD1. Germline CDR1 is LGHDT and CDR2 is YNNKEL (reference sequence). The ends lost 0 bases at V and 2 bases at J; junction bases unmatched: 4. The CDR3 sequence is 16 residues long. The CDR3 loop is CASSQDWGTGAYEQYF. As DNA, the CDR3 is TGTGCCAGCAGCCAAGATTGGGGGACAGGGGCCTACGAGCAGTACTTC.

At least ten counts were recorded for this clonotype. The J gene is TRBJ1-1, the V gene TRBV5-5; D remains ambiguous. V shed 3 bases and J shed 0 bases, with 12 bases lying between them. CDR3 length: 15 amino acids. Germline V CDR1 and CDR2: SGHKS, YYEKEE (reference sequence). Written as DNA, the CDR3 is TGTGCCAGCAGCTCTTTACAGATTATGAACACTGAAGCTTTCTTT. The encoded protein is CASSSLQIMNTEAFF. Complete variable domain (other parts from reference TRBV5-5 and TRBJ1-1): DAGVTQSPTHLIKTRGQQVTLRCSPISGHKSVSWYQQVLGQGPQFIFQYYEKEERGRGNFPDRFSARQFPNYSSELNVNALLLGDSALYLCASSSLQIMNTEAFFGQGTRLTVV.

This clonotype was seen ten or more times. The rearrangement joins TRBV28 to TRBJ2-5; 10 nucleotides match TRBD2. Losses at the gene ends were 5 bases for V and 5 bases for J; bases not matched to a gene: 11. The CDR3 loop spans 16 amino acids. Germline V gene sequence: CDR1 MDHEN, CDR2 SYDVKM. The CDR3 sequence is CASSVVSGGTWETQYF. In DNA form, the CDR3 reads TGTGCCAGCAGTGTCGTTAGCGGGGGGACATGGGAGACCCAGTACTTC.

The genes are TRBV6-2 or TRBV6-3 and TRBJ2-3; 10 bases fit TRBD2. V was pared by 6 bases and J by 7 bases, with 10 bases of the junction left unmatched. The CDR3 is 15 residues long. The germline V gene encodes CDR1 MNHEY and CDR2 SVGEGT. The CDR3 DNA is TGTGCCAGCAGGAGAGCGGGGGGGCCTACTAATACGCAGTATTTT. Translation: CASRRAGGPTNTQYF.

This clonotype was detected many times. The chain employs TRBV6-6 and TRBJ1-1; D is possibly TRBD1 (5 bases). This CDR3 spans 13 amino acids. V lost 4 bases and J lost 4, with 10 bases in between. Per germline, CDR1 MNHNY and CDR2 SVGAGI (reference sequence). For the CDR3, the DNA is TGTGCCAGCAGTTTGAGGGGAGGCACTGAAGCTTTCTTT. Protein product: CASSLRGGTEAFF.

This clonotype was counted ten times or more. The V gene is TRBV4-1, the J gene TRBJ2-4, with 8 bases lining up with TRBD2. The length of the CDR3 is 14 residues. V was pared by 4 bases and J by 7 bases, with 6 bases of the junction left unmatched. CDR1 MGHRA and CDR2 YSYEKL come from the germline V gene. CDR3 sequence reads: CASSRGLVGNIQYF. CDR3 DNA sequence: TGCGCCAGCAGCCGGGGACTAGTGGGGAACATTCAGTACTTC.

This clonotype qualifies as medium-sized. This rearrangement joins TRBV6-2 or TRBV6-3 to TRBJ2-5; the D gene is possibly TRBD1 (5 bases). Deletions cut 6 bases from V and 2 bases from J, with 7 bases between. The germline gives CDR1 MNHEY, CDR2 SVGEGT. The CDR3 extends over 12 amino acids. The CDR3 here is CASSDSQETQYF. The CDR3 nucleotides read TGTGCCAGCAGCGACAGTCAAGAGACCCAGTACTTC.

This chain uses TRBV10-3 with TRBJ2-4; 8 nucleotides agree with TRBD2. V shed 10 bases, J shed 10 bases, and the junction held 15 bases outside the gene matches. Germline V gene data show CDR1 as ENHRY and CDR2 as SYGVKD. The CDR3 extends over 14 amino acids. In nucleotides, the CDR3 is TGTGCCACGGGACTAGACCTCGCCGGGGGGATTCAGTACTTC. Residues: CATGLDLAGGIQYF.

Concerning this clonotype: Since the CDR3 does not end with the conserved phenylalanine or tryptophan, this likely comes from a read error. The chain's CDR3 is CASSLAGDGCAAQHY. The DNA for the CDR3 is TGTGCCAGCAGCTTAGCGGGGGACGGCTGCGCGGCCCAGCATTAT. V gene TRBV7-9 combines with J gene TRBJ1-5; TRBD1 is a possible D gene (5 bases). This CDR3 contains 15 residues. Germline loops: CDR1 SEHNR, CDR2 FQNEAQ (reference sequence). V was cut by 0 bases and J by 11 bases, with 17 bases left in between.

By sample share, this clonotype is medium-sized. The chain joins TRBV5-5 to TRBJ1-5; D may be TRBD1 (5 bases). Germline V gives CDR1 SGHKS, CDR2 YYEKEE (reference sequence). The CDR3 loop spans 15 amino acids. Trimming shortened V by 2 bases and J by 9 bases, and 18 bases separated the two germline ends. CDR3 nucleotide sequence: TGTGCCAGCAGCTTATACCGGGACTCCCCCAGGCCCCAGCATTTT. This translates into CASSLYRDSPRPQHF.

This clonotype has ten or more counts. The chain employs TRBV15 and TRBJ2-7; D is ambiguous. This CDR3 comprises 14 residues. The germline gives CDR1 LNHNV, CDR2 YYDKDF (reference sequence). The V gene lost 3 bases and the J gene lost 2 bases, with 11 bases spanning the gap. The CDR3 sequence is CATSRGRDTYEQYF. CDR3 bases: TGTGCCACCAGCAGGGGTAGAGATACCTACGAGCAGTACTTC.

Within the sample, this clonotype is medium-sized (0.01 to 0.1%). This rearrangement joins TRBV7-8 to TRBJ2-3, with D possibly matching TRBD1 (5 bases). V was clipped by 5 bases and J by 6 bases, with 12 bases between them. This CDR3 is 13 amino acids long. The V gene's germline CDR1 is SGHVS and CDR2 FQNEAQ. The CDR3 reads CASSPPRADTQYF. CDR3 in DNA: TGTGCCAGCAGCCCCCCCAGGGCGGATACGCAGTATTTT.

This clonotype was observed at least ten times. The chain uses TRBV29-1 and TRBJ2-3; weak D call: TRBD2 (7 bases). The CDR3 is 14 residues long. Germline V gene sequence: CDR1 SQVTM, CDR2 ANQGSEA. Trimming cost V 5 bases and J 1 base, with 13 bases left between them. Here the CDR3 reads CSVSRGRGTDTQYF. Written as DNA, the CDR3 is TGCAGCGTTTCAAGGGGGAGGGGCACAGATACGCAGTATTTT.

This clonotype was counted at least ten times. CDR3 sequence reads: CASSQQRGRGGTGELFF. CDR3 sequence (DNA): TGTGCCAGCAGCCAACAACGTGGGCGGGGCGGCACCGGGGAGCTGTTTTTT. J is TRBJ2-2 and V is TRBV5-4, with a tentative D call TRBD2 (6 bases). This CDR3 has 17 residues. Deletions cut 4 bases from V and 4 bases from J, with 20 bases between. Germline V gene data show CDR1 as SGHNT and CDR2 as YYREEE (reference sequence).

This clonotype was counted at least ten times. This chain joins TRBV5-4 and TRBJ2-2; no clear D. CDR1 is SGHNT, CDR2 YYREEE, per germline (reference sequence). The length of the CDR3 is 15 residues. Trimming shortened V by 3 bases and J by 0 bases, and 9 bases separated the two germline ends. In DNA, the CDR3 is TGTGCCAGCAGCTCCGAGGTCGCGAACACCGGGGAGCTGTTTTTT. The encoded protein is CASSSEVANTGELFF. The variable domain in full, with the rest retrieved from reference TRBV5-4 and TRBJ2-2, is ETGVTQSPTHLIKTRGQQVTLRCSSQSGHNTVSWYQQALGQGPQFIFQYYREEENGRGNFPPRFSGLQFPNYSSELNVNALELDDSALYLCASSSEVANTGELFFGEGSRLTVL.